These T cell receptor beta chains were read from a single sample in a study of blood T cell repertoires in COVID-19. Sequencing was performed with immunoSEQ multiplex PCR; in TCRdb, only in-frame clones are kept and a portion is missing. This table holds a few hundred thousand clones, 70% to 90% found once. The material sequenced was peripheral blood. Receptors originate from a man between 35 and 55 years old with acute or convalescent COVID-19. Each CDR3 is given with its conserved first and last residue. A D gene is named only where the DNA matches it firmly. Clone size appears in some rows only: once, few, many, or a class for an expanded clone.

>TRBJ2-7|TRBV5-5|TRBD2|once
TGTGCCAGCAGCTTTGGAGGCGGGGGAATCTACGAGCAGTACTTC
CASSFGGGGIYEQYF
>TRBJ1-1|TRBV18|NA|NA
TGTGCCAGCTCACCCTCTCCCCTGAACACTGAAGCTTTCTTT
CASSPSPLNTEAFF
>TRBJ2-3|TRBV9|TRBD2|NA
TGTGCCAGCAGCGTAGCTACTGGACTAGCGGGGAGCACAGATACGCAGTATTTT
CASSVATGLAGSTDTQYF
>TRBJ2-5|TRBV27|TRBD1|NA
TGTGCCAGCAGTACCGATCGGACAGGGGCCGTTTGGCAAGAGACCCAGTACTTC
CASSTDRTGAVWQETQYF
>TRBJ1-3|TRBV10-3|NA|NA
TGTGCCATGGGAGGGAACACCATATATTTT
CAMGGNTIYF
>TRBJ2-2|TRBV7-7|TRBD2|NA
TGTGCCAGCAGCTTCGGGGGGGCGGATATACTTTACACCGGGGAGCTGTTTTTT
CASSFGGADILYTGELFF
>TRBJ1-5|TRBV28|NA|NA
TGTGCCAGCAGCGCTGAGGGATACTTTCAGCCCCAGCATTTT
CASSAEGYFQPQHF
>TRBJ2-2|TRBV23-1|NA|NA
TGCGCCAGCAGTCAATCGGGGGGGAGGACAGCAGGCGGGGAGCTGTTTTTT
CASSQSGGRTAGGELFF
>TRBJ1-5|TRBV19|NA|NA
TGTGCCGGGTCCGGCGGGGGCAATCAGCCCCAGCATTTT
CAGSGGGNQPQHF
>TRBJ1-1|TRBV2|TRBD1|NA
TGTGCCAGCAGTGCCCCCGGGACAGGGTTTGAAGCTTTCTTT
CASSAPGTGFEAFF
>TRBJ2-1|TRBV10-1|NA|NA
TGCGCCAGCAGTGAGGTGGGCCCAGGAAAGGAGCAGTTCTTC
CASSEVGPGKEQFF
>TRBJ2-2|TRBV9|TRBD1|NA
TGTGCCAGCAGCGACAGGGGGTCGCTCCCCGGGGAGCTGTTTTTT
CASSDRGSLPGELFF
>TRBJ2-7|TRBV5-8|TRBD1|NA
TGTGCCAGCAGCTTTTGGACAGGGGGCGACGAGCAGTACTTC
CASSFWTGGDEQYF
>TRBJ1-1|TRBV5-5|NA|NA
TGTGCCAGCAGCCGCTGGACAGACACTGAAGCTTTCTTT
CASSRWTDTEAFF
>TRBJ1-2|TRBV10-3|NA|once
TGTGCCATCAGTGAGTCAGCGGGGGACAACTATGGCTACACCTTC
CAISESAGDNYGYTF
>TRBJ2-3|TRBV27|NA|NA
TGTGCCAGCAGTCTCTACCCCTTCACAGATACGCAGTATTTT
CASSLYPFTDTQYF
>TRBJ1-2|TRBV28|TRBD1|NA
TGTGCCAGCCAGGGGGTTAACTATGGCTACACCTTC
CASQGVNYGYTF
>TRBJ1-1|TRBV4-1|NA|NA
TGCGCCAGCAGCCAAGAGAGCGGGGGCACTGAAGCTTTCTTT
CASSQESGGTEAFF
>TRBJ1-5|TRBV30|TRBD1|few
TGTGCCTGGAGTATACCGTCGACAGGGAATCAGCCCCAGCATTTT
CAWSIPSTGNQPQHF
>TRBJ2-3|TRBV5-1|TRBD2|NA
TGCGCCAGCAGCTCCGGGGGGAGATACACAGATACGCAGTATTTT
CASSSGGRYTDTQYF
>TRBJ1-1|TRBV5-1|NA|NA
TGCGCCAGCAGCTTGGGATCGGCAGGGAAGAATGAAGCTTTCTTT
CASSLGSAGKNEAFF
>TRBJ1-5|TRBV5-1|TRBD1|NA
TGCGCCAGCAGCTTGGAGGCAGGGGGCATGGATCAGCCCCAGCATTTT
CASSLEAGGMDQPQHF
>TRBJ2-5|TRBV5-4|NA|NA
TGTGCCAGCAGCTTGGAGGGCCCGGGACAAGTAATGGAAGAGACCCAGTACTTC
CASSLEGPGQVMEETQYF
>TRBJ2-7|TRBV14|NA|NA
TGTGCCAGCAGGGAGGAGGGGTCCTACGAGCAGTACTTC
CASREEGSYEQYF
>TRBJ1-5|TRBV24-1|NA|NA
TGTGCCACCAGTCTTACAGGGACCGATCAGCCCCAGCATTTT
CATSLTGTDQPQHF
>TRBJ2-7|TRBV2|NA|NA
TGTGCCAGCAGCTCCGCCCCGACTTGGAGCGATACTACCTACGAGCAGTACTTC
CASSSAPTWSDTTYEQYF
>TRBJ2-7|TRBV25-1|TRBD1|NA
TGTGCCAGCAGTGAAAGATACAGGGGAAGCTACGAGCAGTACTTC
CASSERYRGSYEQYF
>TRBJ2-3|TRBV7-3|TRBD1|NA
TGTGCCAGCAGCTTGACAGGGGGCACAGATACGCAGTATTTT
CASSLTGGTDTQYF
>TRBJ2-4|TRBV6-5|NA|NA
TGTGCCAGCAATCCGGACAGTGTGGCCAAAAACATTCAGTACTTC
CASNPDSVAKNIQYF
>TRBJ1-6|TRBV5-6|NA|NA
TGTGCCAGCAGCTTGGGGGTAGCTAATTCACCCCTCCACTTT
CASSLGVANSPLHF
>TRBJ2-5|TRBV2|NA|NA
TGTGCCAGCAGTGAACAAGGGGGCGGGGAAGAGACCCAGTACTTC
CASSEQGGGEETQYF
>TRBJ1-5|TRBV5-6|TRBD1|NA
TGTGCCAGCAGCCCCCACCAAGGGACAGAGAATCAGCCCCAGCATTTT
CASSPHQGTENQPQHF
>TRBJ1-5|TRBV6-5|TRBD1|NA
TGTGCCAGCAGCGGAGACAGGGGTAGCAATCAGCCCCAGCATTTT
CASSGDRGSNQPQHF
>TRBJ1-4|TRBV28|NA|NA
TGTGCCAGCAGTTTACAGGATAATGAAAAACTGTTTTTT
CASSLQDNEKLFF
>TRBJ2-7|TRBV6-6|TRBD1|once
TGTGCCAGCAGCCAGGGACAGAACTCCTACGAGCAGTACTTC
CASSQGQNSYEQYF
>TRBJ1-2|TRBV19|NA|few
TGTGCCAGTAGTATAGGAGGGCCTGGCTACACCTTC
CASSIGGPGYTF
>TRBJ2-5|TRBV5-6|NA|NA
TGTGCCAGCAGCTTTAGTTCAGGGTACGAGACCCAGTACTTC
CASSFSSGYETQYF
>TRBJ1-2|TRBV6-5|NA|once
TGTGCCAGCAGAGTAGACAGCTATGGCTACACCTTC
CASRVDSYGYTF
>TRBJ1-2|TRBV18|TRBD1|NA
TGTGCCAGCTCACCAAGGGGACAGGGGGCCCATGGCTATGGCTACACCTTC
CASSPRGQGAHGYGYTF
>TRBJ2-1|TRBV19|TRBD1|NA
TGTGCCAGTAGTACCCCCTGGGACAGCCACAATGAGCAGTTCTTC
CASSTPWDSHNEQFF
>TRBJ1-5|TRBV6-2/TRBV6-3|NA|NA
TGTGCCAGCAGTTACTGGACAGCTAATCAGCCCCAGCATTTT
CASSYWTANQPQHF
>TRBJ1-1|TRBV7-6|NA|NA
TGTGCCAGCAGCTTATGGGGGGATGAAGCTTTCTTT
CASSLWGDEAFF
>TRBJ1-1|TRBV9|NA|NA
TGTGCCAGCAGCGTAGCGGGGGGCCCGTGGGCTGAAGCTTTCTTT
CASSVAGGPWAEAFF
>TRBJ1-1|TRBV30|NA|NA
TGTGCCTGGAGTGTAAGGGGCACTGAAGCTTTCTTT
CAWSVRGTEAFF
>TRBJ1-2|TRBV10-3|TRBD1|NA
TGTGCCATCAGTGAGTTAAAAACAGGGGCCGACCAATCCTATGGCTACACCTTC
CAISELKTGADQSYGYTF
>TRBJ2-7|TRBV27|NA|NA
TGTGCCAGCAGTTTAGATGGACACGGAGGGTCCGAGCAGTACTTC
CASSLDGHGGSEQYF
>TRBJ2-7|TRBV19|NA|NA
TGTGCCAGTAGTATAGACGGTTCCCCCTACGAGCAGTACTTC
CASSIDGSPYEQYF
>TRBJ2-1|TRBV11-2|NA|once
TGTGCCAGCAGCTTAGTCCTCGGGTACAATGAGCAGTTCTTC
CASSLVLGYNEQFF
>TRBJ1-1|TRBV11-2|NA|NA
TGTGCCAGCAGCTCACGGGGGGGCTCGAGCACTGAAGCTTTCTTT
CASSSRGGSSTEAFF
>TRBJ1-1|TRBV6-5|NA|NA
TGTGCCACCCTGGACAGGAACACTGAAGCTTTCTTT
CATLDRNTEAFF
>TRBJ2-7|TRBV19|TRBD1|NA
TGTGCCAGTAGTACTACGACAGGGGGCGCCTACGAGCAGTACTTC
CASSTTTGGAYEQYF
>TRBJ2-7|TRBV11-2|NA|NA
TGTGCCAGCAGCTTCCACAGGGGGGGCGAATACGAGCAGTACTTC
CASSFHRGGEYEQYF
>TRBJ2-3|TRBV29-1|TRBD2|NA
TGCAGCGTTCAGGGACTAGCCACAGATACGCAGTATTTT
CSVQGLATDTQYF
>TRBJ1-1|TRBV29-1|TRBD1|NA
TGCAGCGTTGAAGACAGGGGGGCTTTCTTT
CSVEDRGAFF
>TRBJ1-6|TRBV13|NA|NA
TGTGCCAGCACCAGATCGGGGGCCTATAATTCACCCCTCCACTTT
CASTRSGAYNSPLHF
>TRBJ1-2|TRBV10-3|TRBD1|once
TGTGCCATCAGTGAGACTTCCGCCGGGACAGCCTTC
CAISETSAGTAF
>TRBJ2-7|TRBV11-1|NA|NA
TGTGCCAGCAGCCCACACCCTCAGATAAAGCAGTACTTC
CASSPHPQIKQYF
>TRBJ1-1|TRBV5-1|TRBD1|NA
TGCGCCAGCAGCTCTCGGACAGGAGGGGACACTGAAGCTTTCTTT
CASSSRTGGDTEAFF
>TRBJ2-5|TRBV11-2|NA|NA
TGTGCCAGCAGTCCGAGCCAAGAGACCCAGTACTTC
CASSPSQETQYF
>TRBJ1-3|TRBV28|TRBD1|NA
TGTGCCAGCAGAACAGGGGGCTGGGACACCATATATTTT
CASRTGGWDTIYF